The clone carrying this T cell receptor beta chain has a handful of counts. Its antigen is as yet unknown. This specimen comes from a study of T cells after yellow fever vaccination. Background on the study: Each low-cell-number fraction was prepared by means of SMART-Seq v4 Ultra Low Input. Study results and limitations: Post-booster repertoires again held most primary-vaccination clones (about 95% CD4, roughly 89% CD8).

The CDR3 length is 13 residues. V trimming: 9 bases; J trimming: 3 bases; junction bases outside the gene matches: 6. Germline-derived CDR1 and CDR2 are LNHDA and SQIVND (reference sequence). TCR cDNA was made by 5'RACE template switching, adding a universal primer site and UMIs. TCRdb independently ran MiXCR on the 5' RACE reads; one entry per CDR3 protein. The sample lists approximately 580,000 distinct CDR3 sequences; about a sixth were seen once. V is TRBV19 and J is TRBJ2-7, with 9 bases fitting TRBD1. The sequencing here drew on PBMCs, taken more than 4 days after the first yellow fever vaccination. This TCR came from a man between 18 and 35 years old who received the YFV17D yellow fever vaccine. CDR3: CASGQGLLYEQYF. CDR3 DNA sequence: TGTGCCAGCGGACAGGGGCTGCTCTACGAGCAGTACTTC.